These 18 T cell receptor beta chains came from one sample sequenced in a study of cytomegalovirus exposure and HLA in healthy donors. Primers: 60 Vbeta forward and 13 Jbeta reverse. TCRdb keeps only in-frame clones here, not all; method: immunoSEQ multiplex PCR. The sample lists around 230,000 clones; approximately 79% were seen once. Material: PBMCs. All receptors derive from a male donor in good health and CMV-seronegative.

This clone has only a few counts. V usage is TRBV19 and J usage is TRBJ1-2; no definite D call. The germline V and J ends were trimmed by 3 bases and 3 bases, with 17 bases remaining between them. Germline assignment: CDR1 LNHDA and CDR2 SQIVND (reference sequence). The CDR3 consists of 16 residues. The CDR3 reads CASSITGLRDYYGYTF. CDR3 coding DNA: TGTGCCAGTAGTATCACCGGCCTTCGCGACTACTATGGCTACACCTTC.

As DNA, the CDR3 is TGTGCCAGCAGTCGAAACAGGGGACACTCTGGAAACACCATATATTTT. Its translation is CASSRNRGHSGNTIYF. The chain is built from TRBV7-2 and TRBJ1-3; 7 positions agree with TRBD1. CDR1 and CDR2 from the germline V gene are SGHTA and FQGNSA. There are 16 residues in the CDR3. V shed 6 bases and J 0 bases; nucleotides not matched to a gene: 8.

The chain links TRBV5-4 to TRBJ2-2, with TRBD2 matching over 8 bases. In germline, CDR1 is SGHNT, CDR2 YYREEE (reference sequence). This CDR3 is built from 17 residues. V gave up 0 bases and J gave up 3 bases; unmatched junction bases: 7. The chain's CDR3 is CASSLEAGGSYTGELFF. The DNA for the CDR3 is TGTGCCAGCAGCTTGGAGGCGGGGGGCTCCTACACCGGGGAGCTGTTTTTT.

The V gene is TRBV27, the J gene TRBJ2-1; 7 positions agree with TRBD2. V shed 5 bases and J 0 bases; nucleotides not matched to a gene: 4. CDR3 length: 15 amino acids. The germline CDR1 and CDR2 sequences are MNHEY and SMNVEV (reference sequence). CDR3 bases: TGTGCCAGCAGTCCGCTAGCGGACTCCTACAATGAGCAGTTCTTC. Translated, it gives CASSPLADSYNEQFF.

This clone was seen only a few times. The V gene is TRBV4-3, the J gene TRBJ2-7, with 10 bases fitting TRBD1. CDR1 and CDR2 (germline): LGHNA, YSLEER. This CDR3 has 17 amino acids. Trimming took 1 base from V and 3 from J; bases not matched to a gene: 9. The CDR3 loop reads CASSQVGGGTGVYEQYF. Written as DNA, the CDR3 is TGCGCCAGCAGCCAAGTCGGCGGCGGGACAGGGGTCTACGAGCAGTACTTC.

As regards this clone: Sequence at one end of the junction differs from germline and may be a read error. The CDR3 loop is CATSLGGTSTDTQYF. CDR3 nucleotide sequence: TGTGCCACCAGTCTCGGCGGCACTAGCACAGATACGCAGTATTTT. The chain links TRBV6-5 to TRBJ2-3; D is uncertain. Germline CDR1 is MNHEY and CDR2 is SVGAGI. This CDR3 has 15 residues.

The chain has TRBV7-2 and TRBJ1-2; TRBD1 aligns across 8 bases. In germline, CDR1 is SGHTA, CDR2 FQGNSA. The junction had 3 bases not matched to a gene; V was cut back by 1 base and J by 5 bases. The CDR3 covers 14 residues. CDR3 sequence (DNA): TGTGCCAGCAGCTTAGGGACAGGGCCTTATGGCTACACCTTC. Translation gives CASSLGTGPYGYTF.

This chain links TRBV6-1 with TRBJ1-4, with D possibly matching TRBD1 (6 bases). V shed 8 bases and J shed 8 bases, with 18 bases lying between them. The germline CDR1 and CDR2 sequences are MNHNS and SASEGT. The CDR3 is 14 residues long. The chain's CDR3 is CASYEQGLGEKLFF. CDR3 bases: TGTGCCAGCTATGAACAGGGTCTAGGCGAAAAACTGTTTTTT.

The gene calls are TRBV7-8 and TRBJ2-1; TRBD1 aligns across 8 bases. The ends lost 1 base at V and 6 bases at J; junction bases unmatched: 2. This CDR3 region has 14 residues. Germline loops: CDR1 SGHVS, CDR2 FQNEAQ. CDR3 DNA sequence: TGTGCCAGCAGCTTAGGAGACAGGGGCAATGAGCAGTTCTTC. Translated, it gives CASSLGDRGNEQFF.

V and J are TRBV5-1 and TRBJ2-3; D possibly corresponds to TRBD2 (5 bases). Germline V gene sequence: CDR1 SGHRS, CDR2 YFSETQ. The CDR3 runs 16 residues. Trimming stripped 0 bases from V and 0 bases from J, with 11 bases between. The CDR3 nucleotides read TGCGCCAGCAGCTTGGGCGGCGGGCGAAGCACAGATACGCAGTATTTT. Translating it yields CASSLGGGRSTDTQYF.

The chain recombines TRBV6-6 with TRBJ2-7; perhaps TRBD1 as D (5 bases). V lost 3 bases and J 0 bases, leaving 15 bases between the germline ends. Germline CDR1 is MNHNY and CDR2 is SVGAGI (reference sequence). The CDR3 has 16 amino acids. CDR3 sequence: CASSYFRVLSSYEQYF. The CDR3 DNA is TGTGCCAGCAGTTATTTCAGGGTCCTAAGCTCCTACGAGCAGTACTTC.

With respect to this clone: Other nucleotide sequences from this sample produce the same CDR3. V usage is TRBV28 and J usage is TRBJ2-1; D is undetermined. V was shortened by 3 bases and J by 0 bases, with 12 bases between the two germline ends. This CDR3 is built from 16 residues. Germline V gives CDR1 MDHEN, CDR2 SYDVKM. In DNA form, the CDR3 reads TGTGCCAGCAGTTTGTGGCCCCGAGGCTCCTACAATGAGCAGTTCTTC. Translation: CASSLWPRGSYNEQFF.

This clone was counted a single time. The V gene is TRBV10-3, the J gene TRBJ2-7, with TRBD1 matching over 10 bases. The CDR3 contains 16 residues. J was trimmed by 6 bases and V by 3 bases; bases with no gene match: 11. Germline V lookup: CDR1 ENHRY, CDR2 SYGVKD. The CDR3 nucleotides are TGTGCCATCAGTGATATCTTAGGACAGGGGGGAAGCGAGCAGTACTTC. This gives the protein CAISDILGQGGSEQYF.

DNA for the CDR3: TGCGCCAGCAGCTTGCAACTAGTTCCGAAGTTCTTC. Protein sequence: CASSLQLVPKFF. This chain uses TRBV5-1 with TRBJ2-1; D is possibly TRBD2 (5 bases). Germline V CDR1 and CDR2: SGHRS, YFSETQ. V lost 1 base to trimming and J lost 14 bases, with 13 bases between them. CDR3 size: 12 residues. The whole variable domain, filled in from reference TRBV5-1 and TRBJ2-1, reads KAGVTQTPRYLIKTRGQQVTLSCSPISGHRSVSWYQQTPGQGLQFLFEYFSETQRNKGNFPGRFSGRQFSNSRSEMNVSTLELGDSALYLCASSLQLVPKFFGPGTRLTVL.

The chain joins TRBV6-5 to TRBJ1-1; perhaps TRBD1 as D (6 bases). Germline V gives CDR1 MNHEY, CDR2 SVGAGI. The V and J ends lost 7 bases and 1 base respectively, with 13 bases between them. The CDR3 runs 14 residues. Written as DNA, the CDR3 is TGTGCCAGCAATCGAGACAGGAAGAACACTGAAGCTTTCTTT. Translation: CASNRDRKNTEAFF.

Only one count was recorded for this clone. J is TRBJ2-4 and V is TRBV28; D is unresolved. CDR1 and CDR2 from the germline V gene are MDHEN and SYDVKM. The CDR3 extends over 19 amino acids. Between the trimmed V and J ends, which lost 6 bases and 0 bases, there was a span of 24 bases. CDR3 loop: CASSLVVAYIKLAKNIQYF. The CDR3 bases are TGTGCCAGCAGCCTGGTAGTAGCATACATAAAGCTAGCCAAAAACATTCAGTACTTC. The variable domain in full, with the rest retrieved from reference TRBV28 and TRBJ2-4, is DVKVTQSSRYLVKRTGEKVFLECVQDMDHENMFWYRQDPGLGLRLIYFSYDVKMKEKGDIPEGYSVSREKKERFSLILESASTNQTSMYLCASSLVVAYIKLAKNIQYFGAGTRLSVL.

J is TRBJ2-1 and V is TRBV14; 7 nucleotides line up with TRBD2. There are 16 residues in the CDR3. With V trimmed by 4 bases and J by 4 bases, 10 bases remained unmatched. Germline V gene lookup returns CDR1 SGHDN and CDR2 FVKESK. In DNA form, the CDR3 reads TGTGCCAGCAGCCCCCTGAGTCTAGCGGCGTACAATGAGCAGTTCTTC. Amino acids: CASSPLSLAAYNEQFF.

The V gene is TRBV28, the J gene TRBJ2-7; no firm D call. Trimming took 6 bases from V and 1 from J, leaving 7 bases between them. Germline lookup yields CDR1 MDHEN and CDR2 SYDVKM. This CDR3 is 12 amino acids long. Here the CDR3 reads CASRTGSYEQYF. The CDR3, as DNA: TGTGCCAGCAGAACCGGGTCCTACGAGCAGTACTTC. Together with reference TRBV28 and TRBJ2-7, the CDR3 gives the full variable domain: DVKVTQSSRYLVKRTGEKVFLECVQDMDHENMFWYRQDPGLGLRLIYFSYDVKMKEKGDIPEGYSVSREKKERFSLILESASTNQTSMYLCASRTGSYEQYFGPGTRLTVT.